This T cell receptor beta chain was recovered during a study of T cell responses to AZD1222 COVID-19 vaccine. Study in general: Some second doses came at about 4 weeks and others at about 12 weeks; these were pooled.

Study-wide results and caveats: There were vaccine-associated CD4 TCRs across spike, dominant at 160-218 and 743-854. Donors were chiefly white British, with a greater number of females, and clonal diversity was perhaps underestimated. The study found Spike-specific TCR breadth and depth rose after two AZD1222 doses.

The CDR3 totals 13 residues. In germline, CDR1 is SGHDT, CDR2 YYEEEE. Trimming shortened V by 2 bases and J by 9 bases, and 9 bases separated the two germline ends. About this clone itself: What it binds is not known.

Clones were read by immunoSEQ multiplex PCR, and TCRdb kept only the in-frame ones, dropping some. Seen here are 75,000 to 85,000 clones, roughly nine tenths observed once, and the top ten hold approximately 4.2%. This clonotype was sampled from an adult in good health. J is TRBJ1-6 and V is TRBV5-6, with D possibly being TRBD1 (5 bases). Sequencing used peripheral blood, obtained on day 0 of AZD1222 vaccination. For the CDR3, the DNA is TGTGCCAGCAGCTTATATCAGGGTTCACCCCTCCACTTT. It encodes CASSLYQGSPLHF.